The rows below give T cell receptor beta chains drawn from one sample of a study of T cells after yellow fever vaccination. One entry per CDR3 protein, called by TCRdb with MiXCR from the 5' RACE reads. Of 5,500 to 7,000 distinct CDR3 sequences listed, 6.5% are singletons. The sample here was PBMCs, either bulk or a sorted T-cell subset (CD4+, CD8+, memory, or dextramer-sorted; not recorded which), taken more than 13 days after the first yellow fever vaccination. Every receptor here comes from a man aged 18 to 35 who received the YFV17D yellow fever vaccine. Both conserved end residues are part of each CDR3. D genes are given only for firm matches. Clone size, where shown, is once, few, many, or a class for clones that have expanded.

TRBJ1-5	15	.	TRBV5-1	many	TGCGCCAGCAGCTTGGCTTACGGAAGTAATCAGCCCCAGCATTTT	CASSLAYGSNQPQHF
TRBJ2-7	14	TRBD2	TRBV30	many	TGTGCCTGGAAAATAGCGGGGGGGCACCACGAGCAGTACTTC	CAWKIAGGHHEQYF
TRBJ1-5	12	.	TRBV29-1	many	TGCAGCGTTGGGGGGCACAATCAGCCCCAGCATTTT	CSVGGHNQPQHF
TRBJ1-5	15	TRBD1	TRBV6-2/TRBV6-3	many	TGTGCCAGCAGTTACGGGCGGGACAGGGCTCAGCCCCAGCATTTT	CASSYGRDRAQPQHF
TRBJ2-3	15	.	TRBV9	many	TGTGCCAGCAGCGTAGCTGGGGTGCCCGCAGATACGCAGTATTTT	CASSVAGVPADTQYF
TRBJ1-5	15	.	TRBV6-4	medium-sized	TGTGCCAGCAGTGACTTGGTATTTTGCAATCAGCCCCAGCATTTT	CASSDLVFCNQPQHF
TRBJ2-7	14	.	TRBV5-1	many	TGCGCCAGCAGCTTGGGTAGTGGCTCCTACGAGCAGTACTTC	CASSLGSGSYEQYF
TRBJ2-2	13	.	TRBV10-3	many	TGTGCCATCAGTGGCAGGGCTACCGGGGAGCTGTTTTTT	CAISGRATGELFF
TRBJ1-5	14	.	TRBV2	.	TGTGCCAGCAGGATTGGACACGGGCAGCAGCCCCAGCATTTT	CASRIGHGQQPQHF
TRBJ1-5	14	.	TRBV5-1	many	TGCGCCAGCAGCACGGGGGGAGGGGATCAGCCCCAGCATTTT	CASSTGGGDQPQHF
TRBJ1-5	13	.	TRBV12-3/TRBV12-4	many	TGTGCCAGCAGTTTGTTGGACAATCAGCCCCAGCATTTT	CASSLLDNQPQHF
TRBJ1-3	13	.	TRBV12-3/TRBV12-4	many	TGTGCCAGCAGTCCGGGACTCCAAGGGACCATATATTTT	CASSPGLQGTIYF
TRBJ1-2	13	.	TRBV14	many	TGTGCCAGCAGCCAACAGGGGACCTATGGCTACACCTTC	CASSQQGTYGYTF
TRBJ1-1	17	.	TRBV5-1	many	TGCGCCAGCAGCCCACAGGGTGTCGTCGGGGTGAACACTGAAGCTTTCTTT	CASSPQGVVGVNTEAFF
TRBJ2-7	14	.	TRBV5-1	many	TGCGCCAGCAGCTTTGTCCCAGGGGAGAACGAGCAGTACTTC	CASSFVPGENEQYF
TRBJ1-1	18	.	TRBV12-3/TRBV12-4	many	TGTGCCAGCAGTTTGACCGCGGCAACTAGGGCTAGGGACACTGAAGCTTTCTTT	CASSLTAATRARDTEAFF
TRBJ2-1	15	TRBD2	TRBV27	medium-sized	TGTGCCAGCAGGGATTGGCGGGGGGTCTACAATGAGCAGTTCTTC	CASRDWRGVYNEQFF
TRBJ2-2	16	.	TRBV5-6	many	TGTGCCAGCAGCCCGGGCAACGGCCTGTGTCCCGGGGAGCTGTTTTTT	CASSPGNGLCPGELFF
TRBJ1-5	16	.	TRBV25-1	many	TGTGCCAGCGGGGGAGGGAGGGTTGTCAGCAATCAGCCCCAGCATTTT	CASGGGRVVSNQPQHF
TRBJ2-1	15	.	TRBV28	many	TGTGCCAGCAGCCAACTGGGACCGAGCTACAATGAGCAGTTCTTC	CASSQLGPSYNEQFF
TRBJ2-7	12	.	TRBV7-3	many	TGTGCCAGCAGCTTAGGGTTCTACGAGCAGTACTTC	CASSLGFYEQYF
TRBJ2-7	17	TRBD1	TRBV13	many	TGTGCCAGCAGCTCGGGACAGGAGCCACTGACTCGCTACGAGCAGTACTTC	CASSSGQEPLTRYEQYF
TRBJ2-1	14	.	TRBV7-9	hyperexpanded	TGTGCCAGCAGCCCAAGGGCAGGGAAGGGTGAGCAGTTCTTC	CASSPRAGKGEQFF
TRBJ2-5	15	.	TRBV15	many	TGTGCCACCAGCAGAGGCGAAGCTCCCCAAGAGACCCAGTACTTC	CATSRGEAPQETQYF
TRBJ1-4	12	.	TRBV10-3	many	TGTGCCATCGGAGGGACTGGAGAAAAACTGTTTTTT	CAIGGTGEKLFF
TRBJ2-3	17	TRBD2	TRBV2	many	TGTGCCAGCAACCTAGGGACTAGCGGGGGCCGGACAGATACGCAGTATTTT	CASNLGTSGGRTDTQYF
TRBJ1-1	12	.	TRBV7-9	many	TGTGCCAGCAGCACAGGGAACACTGAAGCTTTCTTT	CASSTGNTEAFF
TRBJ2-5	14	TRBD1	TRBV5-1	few	TGCGCCAGCAGTTTTGGGACAGGGCAAGAGACCCAGTACTTC	CASSFGTGQETQYF
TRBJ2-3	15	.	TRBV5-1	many	TGCGCCAGCAGCTTTGTCCTCCAAAGCGCAGATACGCAGTATTTT	CASSFVLQSADTQYF
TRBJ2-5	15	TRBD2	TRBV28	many	TGTGCCAGCAGTAAGACTAGCGGGTACCAAGAGACCCAGTACTTC	CASSKTSGYQETQYF
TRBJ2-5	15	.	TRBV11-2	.	TGTGCCAGCAGCTTAGGGAGATTCCCGGGCCAGACCCAGTACTTC	CASSLGRFPGQTQYF
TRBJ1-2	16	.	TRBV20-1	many	TGCAGTGCTAGAGATAGGTGGGACACCCCAGGGTATGGCTACACCTTC	CSARDRWDTPGYGYTF
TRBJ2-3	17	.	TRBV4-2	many	TGTGCCAGCAGCCAAATTTCCCGGGCGGGGGCGACAGATACGCAGTATTTT	CASSQISRAGATDTQYF
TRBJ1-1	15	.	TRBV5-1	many	TGCGCCAGCAAGGAACCTCGCGTAGGGGACACTGAAGCTTTCTTT	CASKEPRVGDTEAFF
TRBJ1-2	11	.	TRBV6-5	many	TGTGCCAGCAAAAGTATCTATGGCTACACCTTC	CASKSIYGYTF
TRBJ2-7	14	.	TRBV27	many	TGTGCCAGCAGTGCCGGGACACTCGTCTACGAGCAGTACTTC	CASSAGTLVYEQYF
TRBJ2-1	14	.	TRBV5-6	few	TGTGCCATGAGCCCCGGGCTCCGGCACAATGAGCAGTTCTTC	CAMSPGLRHNEQFF
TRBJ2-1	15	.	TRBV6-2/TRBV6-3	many	TGTGCCAGCAGTAGATCCCGGACAACCAACAATGAGCAGTTCTTC	CASSRSRTTNNEQFF
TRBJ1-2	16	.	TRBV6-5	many	TGTGCCAGCAGTTATTATCTTCCAGAGGAGATCTATGGCTACACCTTC	CASSYYLPEEIYGYTF
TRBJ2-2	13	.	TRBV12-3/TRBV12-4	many	TGTGCCAGTTCGCCAGGGGTTGCCGGGGAGCTGTTTTTT	CASSPGVAGELFF
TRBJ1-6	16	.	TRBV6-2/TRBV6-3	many	TGTGCCAGCACGGAGTTCGAGGGCATGAATAATTCACCCCTCCACTTT	CASTEFEGMNNSPLHF
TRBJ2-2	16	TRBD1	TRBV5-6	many	TGTGCCAGCAGCTGGCTGGGACAGGCGAACACCGGGGAGCTGTTTTTT	CASSWLGQANTGELFF
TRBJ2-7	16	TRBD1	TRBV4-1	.	TGCGCCGGCAGCCAAGCGCCCGGGACAGTCGGGTACGAGCAGTACTTC	CAGSQAPGTVGYEQYF
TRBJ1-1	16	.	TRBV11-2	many	TGTGCCAGCAGCTTAGAATGGGGAGAGCAGAACACTGAAGCTTTCTTT	CASSLEWGEQNTEAFF